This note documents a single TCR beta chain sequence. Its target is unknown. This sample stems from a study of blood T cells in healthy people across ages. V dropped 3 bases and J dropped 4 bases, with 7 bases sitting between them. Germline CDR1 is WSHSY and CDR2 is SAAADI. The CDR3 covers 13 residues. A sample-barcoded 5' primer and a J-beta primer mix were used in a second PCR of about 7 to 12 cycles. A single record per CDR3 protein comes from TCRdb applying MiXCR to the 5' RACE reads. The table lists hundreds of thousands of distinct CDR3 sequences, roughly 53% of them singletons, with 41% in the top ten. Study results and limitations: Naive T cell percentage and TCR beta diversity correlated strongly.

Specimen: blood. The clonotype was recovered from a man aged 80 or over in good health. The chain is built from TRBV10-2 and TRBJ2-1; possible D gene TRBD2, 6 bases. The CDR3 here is CASSDGLYNEQFF. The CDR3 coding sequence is TGCGCCAGCAGTGATGGACTATACAATGAGCAGTTCTTC.